Here is one TCR beta chain with its context. Its antigen is as yet unknown. Excluded were patients having autoimmune disease history or systemic immunosuppression. The repertoire was sequenced with immunoSEQ multiplex PCR; TCRdb's copy has only in-frame clones and lacks some. The data contain some 75,000 clones, roughly 84% of them singletons. The data are from a study of OX40 agonist ivuxolimab in advanced cancers. The overall study: Allowance was made for prior anti-PD-1, anti-PD-L1 or anti-CTLA-4 therapy, and about 44% had some. Three individuals attained partial responses, comprising one hepatocellular carcinoma case and two cutaneous melanoma cases. Study outcomes and limitations: Among T cells, CD8+ cells averaged more expanded clones than CD4+ cells.

The sequencing here drew on CD4+ or CD8+ T cells sorted from blood, taken in a trial of the OX40 agonist ivuxolimab. This clonotype was sampled from an adult with an advanced solid tumor such as melanoma, head and neck, liver or kidney cancer.

This CDR3 is CASSASRTGGEQFF. CDR3 DNA sequence: TGTGCCAGCAGTGCTTCCAGGACGGGGGGTGAGCAGTTCTTC. V usage is TRBV6-1 and J usage is TRBJ2-1, with 7 bases matching TRBD2. Germline CDR1 is MNHNS and CDR2 is SASEGT. The CDR3 runs 14 residues. The V and J ends lost 4 bases and 9 bases, in that order; junction bases with no gene match: 9.